The sequence of this T cell receptor beta chain was determined in a study of shared clonotypes between healthy human individuals. Overall study context: Per donor, CD8 memory used one plate, CD8 naive used two, CD4 memory used three and CD4 naive used three.

Note on this clone: Its antigen is not identified.

The data were produced by immunoSEQ multiplex PCR, yet TCRdb's version contains in-frame clones alone and is incomplete. Of 330,000 or so clones listed, roughly 70% are singletons. Study observations and caveats: Clonotype sharing among donors, it was expected, would be affected by sequencing depth.

Sequenced material: memory CD4+ T cells sorted from blood. The subset: CD45RA-negative fraction. The TCR sequence derives from a man aged 30-40 years in good health.

CDR3 DNA: TGTGCCACCTCAGACTTACGGGCCTCTCACAATGAGCAGTTCTTC. This translates into CATSDLRASHNEQFF. The chain links TRBV19 to TRBJ2-1; the D is unclear. CDR1 is LNHDA and CDR2 is SQIVND in the germline V gene (reference sequence). Trimming left V 10 bases short and J 5 bases short, with 21 bases between. CDR3 length: 15 amino acids.